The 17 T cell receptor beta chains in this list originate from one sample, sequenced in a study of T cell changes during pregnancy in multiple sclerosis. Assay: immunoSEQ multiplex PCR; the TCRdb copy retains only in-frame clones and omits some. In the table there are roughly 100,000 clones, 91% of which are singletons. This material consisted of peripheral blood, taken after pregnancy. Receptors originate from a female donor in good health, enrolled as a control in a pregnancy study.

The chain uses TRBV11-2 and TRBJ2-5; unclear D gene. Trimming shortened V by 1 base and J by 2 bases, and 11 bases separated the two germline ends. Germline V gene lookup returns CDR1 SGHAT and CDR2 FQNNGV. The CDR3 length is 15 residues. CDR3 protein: CASSLVPGFQETQYF. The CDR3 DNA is TGTGCCAGCAGCTTAGTCCCCGGGTTTCAAGAGACCCAGTACTTC.

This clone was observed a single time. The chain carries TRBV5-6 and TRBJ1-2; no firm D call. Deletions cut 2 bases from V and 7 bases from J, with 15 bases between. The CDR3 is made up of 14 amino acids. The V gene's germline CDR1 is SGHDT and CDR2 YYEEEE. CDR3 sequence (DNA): TGTGCCAGCAGCTTAGTCTTTGGCGGTTCTGGCTACACCTTC. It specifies CASSLVFGGSGYTF. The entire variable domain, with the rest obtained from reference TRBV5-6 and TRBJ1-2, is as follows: DAGVTQSPTHLIKTRGQQVTLRCSPKSGHDTVSWYQQALGQGPQFIFQYYEEEERQRGNFPDRFSGHQFPNYSSELNVNALLLGDSALYLCASSLVFGGSGYTFGSGTRLTVV.

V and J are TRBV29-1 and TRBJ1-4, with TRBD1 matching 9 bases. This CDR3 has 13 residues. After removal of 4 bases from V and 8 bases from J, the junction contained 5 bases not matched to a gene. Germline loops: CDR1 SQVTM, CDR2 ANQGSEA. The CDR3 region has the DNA TGCAGCGTTGTGGGACAGGGTAGGGAAAAACTGTTTTTT. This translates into CSVVGQGREKLFF.

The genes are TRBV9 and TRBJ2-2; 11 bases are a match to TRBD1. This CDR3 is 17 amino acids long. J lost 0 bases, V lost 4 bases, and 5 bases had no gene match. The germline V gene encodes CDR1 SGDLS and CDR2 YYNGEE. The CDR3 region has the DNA TGTGCCAGCAGCTCACGGACAGGGGGCGCGAACACCGGGGAGCTGTTTTTT. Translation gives CASSSRTGGANTGELFF.

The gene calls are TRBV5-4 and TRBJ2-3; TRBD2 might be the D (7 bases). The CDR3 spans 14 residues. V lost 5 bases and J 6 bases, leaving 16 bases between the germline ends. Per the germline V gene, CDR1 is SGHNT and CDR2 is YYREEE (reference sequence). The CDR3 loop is CASRYNAGADTQYF. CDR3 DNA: TGTGCCAGCAGGTACAACGCGGGGGCCGATACGCAGTATTTT.

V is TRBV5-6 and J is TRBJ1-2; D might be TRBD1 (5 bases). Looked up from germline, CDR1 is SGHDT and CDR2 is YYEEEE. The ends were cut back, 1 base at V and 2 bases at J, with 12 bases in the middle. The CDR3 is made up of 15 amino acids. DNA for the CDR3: TGTGCCAGCAGCTTGAATATACCAGGGAACTATGGCTACACCTTC. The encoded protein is CASSLNIPGNYGYTF.

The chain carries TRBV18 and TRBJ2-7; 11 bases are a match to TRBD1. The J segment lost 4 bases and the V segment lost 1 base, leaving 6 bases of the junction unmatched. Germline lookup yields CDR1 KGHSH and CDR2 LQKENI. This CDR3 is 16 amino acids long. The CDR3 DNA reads TGTGCCAGCTCACCACAGGTGGGACAGGGGGTATACGAGCAGTACTTC. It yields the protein CASSPQVGQGVYEQYF.

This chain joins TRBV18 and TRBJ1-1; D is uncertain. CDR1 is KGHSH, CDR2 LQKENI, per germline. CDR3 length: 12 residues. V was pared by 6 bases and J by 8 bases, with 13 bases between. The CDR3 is CASSLRELEAFF. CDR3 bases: TGTGCCAGCTCCCTAAGGGAGCTCGAAGCTTTCTTT.

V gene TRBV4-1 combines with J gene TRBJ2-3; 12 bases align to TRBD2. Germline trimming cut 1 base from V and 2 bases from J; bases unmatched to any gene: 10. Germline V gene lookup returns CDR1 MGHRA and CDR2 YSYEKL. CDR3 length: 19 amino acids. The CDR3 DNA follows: TGCGCCAGCAGCCAAGCGGCTAGCGGGGGGGGGATCAACACAGATACGCAGTATTTT. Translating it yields CASSQAASGGGINTDTQYF.

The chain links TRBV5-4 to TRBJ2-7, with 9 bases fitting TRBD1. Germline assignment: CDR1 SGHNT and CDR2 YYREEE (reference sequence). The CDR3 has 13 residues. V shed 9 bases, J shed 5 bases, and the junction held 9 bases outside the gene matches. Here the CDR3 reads CAIPTGTGNEQYF. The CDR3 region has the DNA TGTGCCATCCCCACTGGGACAGGGAACGAGCAGTACTTC.

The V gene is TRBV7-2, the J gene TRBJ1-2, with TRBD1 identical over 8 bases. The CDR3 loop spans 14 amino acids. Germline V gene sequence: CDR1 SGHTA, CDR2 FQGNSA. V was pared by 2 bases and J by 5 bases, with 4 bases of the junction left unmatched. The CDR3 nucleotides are TGTGCCAGCAGCTTAAGTCAGGGGGCGTATGGCTACACCTTC. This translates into CASSLSQGAYGYTF.

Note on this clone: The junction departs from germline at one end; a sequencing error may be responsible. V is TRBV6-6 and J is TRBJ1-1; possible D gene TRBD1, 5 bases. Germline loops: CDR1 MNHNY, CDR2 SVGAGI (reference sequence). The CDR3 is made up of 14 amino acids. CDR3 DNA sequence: TGTGCCAGCTGCAACAGCGGGGGAAACATTGAAGCTTTCTTT. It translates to CASCNSGGNIEAFF.

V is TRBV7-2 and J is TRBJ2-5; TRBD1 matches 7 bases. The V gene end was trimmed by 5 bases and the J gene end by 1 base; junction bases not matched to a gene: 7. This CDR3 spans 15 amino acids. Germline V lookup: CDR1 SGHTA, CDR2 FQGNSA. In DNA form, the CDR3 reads TGTGCCAGCAGCCAAGGGACAGCCTTCCAAGAGACCCAGTACTTC. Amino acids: CASSQGTAFQETQYF.

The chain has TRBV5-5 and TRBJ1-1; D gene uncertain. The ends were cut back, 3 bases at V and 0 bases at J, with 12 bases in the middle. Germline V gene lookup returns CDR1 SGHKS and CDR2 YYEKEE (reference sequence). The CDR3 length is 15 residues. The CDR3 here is CASSSNTVLNTEAFF. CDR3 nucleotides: TGTGCCAGCAGCTCCAACACAGTCCTGAACACTGAAGCTTTCTTT.

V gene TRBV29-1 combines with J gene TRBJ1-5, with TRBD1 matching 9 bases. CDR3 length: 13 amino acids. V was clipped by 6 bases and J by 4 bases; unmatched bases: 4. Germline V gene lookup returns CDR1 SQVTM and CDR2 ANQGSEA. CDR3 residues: CSVPGQGNQPQHF. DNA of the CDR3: TGCAGCGTGCCGGGACAGGGAAATCAGCCCCAGCATTTT.

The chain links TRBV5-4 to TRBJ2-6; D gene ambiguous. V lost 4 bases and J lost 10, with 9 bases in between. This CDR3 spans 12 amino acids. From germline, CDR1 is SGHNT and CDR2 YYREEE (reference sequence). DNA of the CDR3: TGTGCCAGCAGCACACAAAGTAACGTCCTGACTTTC. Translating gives CASSTQSNVLTF.

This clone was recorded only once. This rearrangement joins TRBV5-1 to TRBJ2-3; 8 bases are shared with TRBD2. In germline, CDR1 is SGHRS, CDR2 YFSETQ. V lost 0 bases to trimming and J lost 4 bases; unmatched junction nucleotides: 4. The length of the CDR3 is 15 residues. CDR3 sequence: CASSLGAGGADTQYF. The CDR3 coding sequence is TGCGCCAGCAGCTTGGGTGCGGGGGGCGCAGATACGCAGTATTTT.